This TCR beta chain was identified during a study of tumor-infiltrating lymphocytes in localized non-small cell lung cancer. Study-wide results and caveats: T-cell fraction did not differ between immunotypes IM1 and IM2.

The CDR3 sequence is 17 residues long. From germline, CDR1 is MGHRA and CDR2 YSYEKL. The V segment lost 0 bases and the J segment 4 bases; nucleotides outside the gene matches: 6. Comments on this clone: The antigen is not known.

Sequencing used immunoSEQ multiplex PCR; TCRdb keeps in-frame clones, though not all of them. In the table there are about 14,000 clones, around 72% of which are singletons. V and J are TRBV4-1 and TRBJ1-6, with 7 positions matching TRBD1. The receptor comes from a human donor with non-small cell lung cancer. The source material was uninvolved lung tissue not adjacent to the tumor. The CDR3 protein is CASSQDLRTGYNSPLHF. The CDR3 DNA follows: TGCGCCAGCAGCCAAGATCTTAGGACAGGTTATAATTCACCCCTCCACTTT.